Reported below is one T cell receptor beta chain. Its specificity is not known. This entry comes from a study of persistence of HIV-infected CD4 T cells. Notes on the study in general: Degenerate expanded CDR3beta sequences were enriched among CMV- and Gag-responding cells.

The CDR3 has 11 amino acids. The germline CDR1 and CDR2 sequences are SGHTA and FQGTGA. The V gene lost 5 bases and the J gene lost 4 bases, with 4 bases spanning the gap. Stimulation used about 9.2 ug/mL lysate from CMV-infected fibroblasts. Sorted nonresponding memory CD4+ T cells were CD40L-negative, CD69-negative, CD45RO-high. Donors had undetectable plasma HIV-1 RNA, under 50 copies/mL, for 4+ years. Before stimulation, PBMCs underwent CD8+ T cell depletion. For approximately 17 hours, CD8-depleted PBMCs received anti-CD28/CD49d costimulation, a CD40-blocking antibody and enfuvirtide. Sequencing used immunoSEQ version 4 in survey mode. The method was immunoSEQ multiplex PCR; TCRdb's version includes in-frame clones alone and lacks a portion of them. The sample has 25,000 to 35,000 clones; 78% are singletons.

This sequence joins TRBV7-3 and TRBJ2-3; no reliable D call. The origin of this receptor is an adult woman with HIV who was CMV-seropositive. Specimen: CD4+ T cells sorted from PBMCs after approximately 18-hour stimulation, collected from a patient who received antiretroviral therapy. This chain's CDR3 is CASSNADTQYF. The CDR3 DNA sequence: TGTGCCAGCAGCAACGCAGATACGCAGTATTTT.